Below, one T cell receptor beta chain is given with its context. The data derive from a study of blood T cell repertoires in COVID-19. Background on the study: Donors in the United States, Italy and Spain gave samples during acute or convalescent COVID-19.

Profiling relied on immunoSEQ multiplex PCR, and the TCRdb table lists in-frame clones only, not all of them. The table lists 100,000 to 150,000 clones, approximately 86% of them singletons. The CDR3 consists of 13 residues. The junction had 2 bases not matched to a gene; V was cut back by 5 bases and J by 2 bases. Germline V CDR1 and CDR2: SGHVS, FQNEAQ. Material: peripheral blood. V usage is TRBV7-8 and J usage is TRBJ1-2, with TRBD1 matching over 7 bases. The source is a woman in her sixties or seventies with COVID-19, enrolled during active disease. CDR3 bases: TGTGCCAGCAGCGACAGGGAGAACTATGGCTACACCTTC. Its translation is CASSDRENYGYTF.